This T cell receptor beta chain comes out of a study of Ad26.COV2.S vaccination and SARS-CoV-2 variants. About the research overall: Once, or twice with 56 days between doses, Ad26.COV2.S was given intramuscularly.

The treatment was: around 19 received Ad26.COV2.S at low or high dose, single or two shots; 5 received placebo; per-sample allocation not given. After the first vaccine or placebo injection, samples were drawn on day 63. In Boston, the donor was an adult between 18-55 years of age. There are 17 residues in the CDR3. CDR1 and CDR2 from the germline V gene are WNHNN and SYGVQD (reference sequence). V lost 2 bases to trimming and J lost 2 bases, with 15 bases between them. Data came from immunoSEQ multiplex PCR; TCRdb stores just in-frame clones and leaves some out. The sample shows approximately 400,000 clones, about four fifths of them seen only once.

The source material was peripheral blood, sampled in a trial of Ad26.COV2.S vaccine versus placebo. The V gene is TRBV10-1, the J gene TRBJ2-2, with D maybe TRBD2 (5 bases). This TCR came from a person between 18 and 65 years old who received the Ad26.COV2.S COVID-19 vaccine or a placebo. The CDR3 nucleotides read TGCGCCAGCAGTGAGACCCGCGGGTCGGATAACACCGGGGAGCTGTTTTTT. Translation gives CASSETRGSDNTGELFF.